Presented here are 12 T cell receptor beta chains from one specimen sequenced in a study of blood T cell repertoires in COVID-19 (TCRdb year 2020). Library method: the immunoSEQ multiplex PCR assay. Sourced from immuneACCESS, this table was stored by TCRdb with only in-frame sequences that have V and J called. A share of the clones is absent; for the studies checked, an unresolved V gene accounts for under half, and the remainder has no known explanation. Present in this sample are roughly 270,000 clones, 85% of which were seen just once. Clones ranked in the top ten supply about 5.1% of the sample. Sequenced input: peripheral blood. These TCRs come from a man aged 45-60 years with active or convalescent COVID-19.

The chain carries TRBV11-2 and TRBJ2-3; the D is unclear. The CDR3 spans 14 residues. Germline V gene lookup returns CDR1 SGHAT and CDR2 FQNNGV. Between the trimmed V and J ends, which lost 2 bases and 1 base, there was a span of 7 bases. The CDR3 protein is CASSLSSRTDTQYF. DNA for the CDR3: TGTGCCAGCAGCTTAAGTAGCCGCACAGATACGCAGTATTTT.

The V call is TRBV19, the J call TRBJ2-3; 8 bases line up with TRBD1. The CDR3 is 15 residues long. The germline gives CDR1 LNHDA, CDR2 SQIVND (reference sequence). V lost 4 bases, J lost 2 bases, and 5 bases stayed unmatched. The CDR3 spells CASSTADRATDTQYF. The CDR3 nucleotides are TGTGCCAGTAGTACCGCGGACAGGGCCACAGATACGCAGTATTTT.

This chain connects TRBV19 to TRBJ1-5, with TRBD1 matching 8 bases. Germline trimming cut 6 bases from V and 2 bases from J; bases unmatched to any gene: 3. Per germline, CDR1 LNHDA and CDR2 SQIVND (reference sequence). The length of the CDR3 is 14 residues. CDR3 nucleotides: TGTGCCAGTAGCCAGGGGGCCGGCAATCAGCCCCAGCATTTT. It encodes CASSQGAGNQPQHF.

This clone has more than one count but fewer than ten. The genes are TRBV10-3 and TRBJ1-6; possible D gene TRBD1, 5 bases. The germline gives CDR1 ENHRY, CDR2 SYGVKD. The CDR3 consists of 14 residues. Trimming stripped 6 bases from V and 5 bases from J, with 11 bases between. The CDR3 is CAISLGADNSPLHF. The CDR3 region has the DNA TGTGCCATCAGCCTAGGGGCAGATAATTCACCCCTCCACTTT.

The CDR3 reads CASAGTGVFGNEKLFF. The CDR3 nucleotides read TGTGCCAGTGCCGGGACAGGGGTTTTCGGGAATGAAAAACTGTTTTTT. The genes are TRBV19 and TRBJ1-4, with 10 nucleotides matching TRBD1. Germline values: CDR1 LNHDA, CDR2 SQIVND (reference sequence). CDR3 length: 16 amino acids. V shed 8 bases, J shed 5 bases, and the junction held 11 bases outside the gene matches.

This CDR3 reads CASSVAPGSINIQYF. The CDR3 coding sequence is TGTGCCAGCAGCGTAGCTCCAGGCAGCATAAACATTCAGTACTTC. The genes are TRBV9 and TRBJ2-4; D remains ambiguous. The CDR3 extends over 15 amino acids. Germline CDR1 is SGDLS and CDR2 is YYNGEE. Trimming took off 0 bases at V and 6 bases at J, with 13 bases between the two ends.

This chain uses TRBV9 with TRBJ2-3; a weak D match, TRBD2 (6 bases). The V gene lost 4 bases and the J gene lost 1 base, with 16 bases spanning the gap. This CDR3 contains 16 residues. The germline CDR1 and CDR2 sequences are SGDLS and YYNGEE. CDR3 coding DNA: TGTGCCAGCAGCTCCCCGATCGGAGGGGGCACAGATACGCAGTATTTT. As protein: CASSSPIGGGTDTQYF. Full variable domain (outside the CDR3, taken from reference TRBV9 and TRBJ2-3): DSGVTQTPKHLITATGQRVTLRCSPRSGDLSVYWYQQSLDQGLQFLIQYYNGEERAKGNILERFSAQQFPDLHSELNLSSLELGDSALYFCASSSPIGGGTDTQYFGPGTRLTVL.

The chain uses TRBV11-2 and TRBJ1-6; possible D gene TRBD1, 6 bases. The CDR3 loop spans 15 amino acids. CDR1 and CDR2 from the germline V gene are SGHAT and FQNNGV. The germline V and J ends were trimmed by 5 bases and 10 bases, with 18 bases remaining between them. The CDR3 region is CASSNLGEGGSPLHF. CDR3 nucleotide sequence: TGTGCCAGCAGCAATCTCGGGGAGGGGGGATCACCCCTCCACTTT.

CDR3 protein: CASSPVGGEFSDTQYF. The CDR3 region has the DNA TGTGCCAGCAGCCCAGTCGGTGGGGAGTTCTCAGATACGCAGTATTTT. This rearrangement joins TRBV9 to TRBJ2-3; maybe TRBD2 (5 bases). Trimming cost V 4 bases and J 4 bases, with 19 bases left between them. Germline V lookup: CDR1 SGDLS, CDR2 YYNGEE. CDR3 length equals 16 residues.

V is TRBV2 and J is TRBJ2-1; 11 bases align to TRBD2. The ends lost 7 bases at V and 6 bases at J; junction bases unmatched: 8. From germline, CDR1 is SNHLY and CDR2 FYNNEI. The length of the CDR3 is 15 residues. As DNA, the CDR3 is TGTGCCAGCACCTCACTAGCGGGAGTTATCAATGAGCAGTTCTTC. This gives the protein CASTSLAGVINEQFF.

The chain combines TRBV5-1 with TRBJ2-3; TRBD1 might be the D (6 bases). The CDR3 runs to 15 residues. Germline loops: CDR1 SGHRS, CDR2 YFSETQ. Deletions cut 0 bases from V and 2 bases from J, with 10 bases between. DNA of the CDR3: TGCGCCAGCAGCTTGGCCGAGGGGGACACAGATACGCAGTATTTT. Translation gives CASSLAEGDTDTQYF.

The chain is built from TRBV12-3 or TRBV12-4 and TRBJ2-7, with D possibly TRBD2 on 6 matching bases. Trimming removed 3 bases from V and 5 bases from J, with 11 bases in between. This CDR3 is built from 13 residues. CDR3 sequence (DNA): TGTGCCAGCAGTTTCCGGAGGGTAAACGAGCAGTACTTC. This gives the protein CASSFRRVNEQYF.